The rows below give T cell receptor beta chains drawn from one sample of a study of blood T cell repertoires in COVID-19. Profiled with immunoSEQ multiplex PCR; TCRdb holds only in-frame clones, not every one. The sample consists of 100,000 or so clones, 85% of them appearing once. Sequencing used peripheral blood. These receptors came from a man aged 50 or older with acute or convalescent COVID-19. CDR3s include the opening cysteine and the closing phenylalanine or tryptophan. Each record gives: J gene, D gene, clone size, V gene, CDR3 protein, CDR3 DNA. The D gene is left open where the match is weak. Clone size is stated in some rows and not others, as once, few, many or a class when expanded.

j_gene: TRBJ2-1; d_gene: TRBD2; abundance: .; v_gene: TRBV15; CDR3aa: CATSREGGGGYHEQFF; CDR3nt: TGTGCCACCAGCAGAGAAGGCGGCGGGGGGTATCATGAGCAGTTCTTC
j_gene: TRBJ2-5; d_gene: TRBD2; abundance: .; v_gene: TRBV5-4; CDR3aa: CASSFSSGGARETQYF; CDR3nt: TGTGCCAGCAGCTTTTCTAGCGGGGGGGCCAGGGAGACCCAGTACTTC
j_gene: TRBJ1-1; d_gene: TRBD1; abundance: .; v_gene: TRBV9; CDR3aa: CASSMTGGSSEAFF; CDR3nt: TGTGCCAGCAGCATGACAGGGGGCTCTTCTGAAGCTTTCTTT
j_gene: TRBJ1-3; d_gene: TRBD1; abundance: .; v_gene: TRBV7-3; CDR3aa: CASSPGTGVSGNTIYF; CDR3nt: TGTGCCAGCAGCCCCGGGACAGGGGTCTCTGGAAACACCATATATTTT
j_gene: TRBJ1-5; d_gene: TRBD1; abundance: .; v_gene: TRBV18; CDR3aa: CASSPTGVRQPQHF; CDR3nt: TGTGCCAGCTCACCAACAGGGGTCAGACAGCCCCAGCATTTT
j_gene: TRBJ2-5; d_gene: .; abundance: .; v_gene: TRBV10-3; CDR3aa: CAISVTRGDLRETQYF; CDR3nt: TGTGCCATCAGTGTAACCAGGGGGGACCTTCGAGAGACCCAGTACTTC
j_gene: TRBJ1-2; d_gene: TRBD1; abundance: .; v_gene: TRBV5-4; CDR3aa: CASSPDRGRVYGYTF; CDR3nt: TGTGCCAGCAGCCCGGACAGGGGGCGTGTGTATGGCTACACCTTC
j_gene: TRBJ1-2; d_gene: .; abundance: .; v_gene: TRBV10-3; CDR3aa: CAISDEGGDYGYTF; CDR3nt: TGTGCCATCAGTGATGAGGGTGGGGACTATGGCTACACCTTC
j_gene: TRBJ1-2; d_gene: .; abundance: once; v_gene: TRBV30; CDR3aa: CAWSRQASYGYTF; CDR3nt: TGTGCCTGGAGCCGACAGGCGAGCTATGGCTACACCTTC
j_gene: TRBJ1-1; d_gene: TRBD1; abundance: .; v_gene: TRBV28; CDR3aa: CASSLRDRGTTEAFF; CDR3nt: TGTGCCAGCAGTTTACGGGACAGGGGAACCACTGAAGCTTTCTTT
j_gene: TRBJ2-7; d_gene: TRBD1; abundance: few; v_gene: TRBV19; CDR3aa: CASSSQGATPSYEQYF; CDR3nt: TGTGCCAGTAGTTCACAGGGGGCAACCCCGTCCTACGAGCAGTACTTC
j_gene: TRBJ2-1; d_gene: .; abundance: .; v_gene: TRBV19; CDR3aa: CASSIYVGGRRYNEQFF; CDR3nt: TGTGCCAGTAGTATATATGTGGGGGGAAGACGGTACAATGAGCAGTTCTTC
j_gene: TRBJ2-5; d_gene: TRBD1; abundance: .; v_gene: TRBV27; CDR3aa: CASSPDREQETQYF; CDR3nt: TGTGCCAGCAGTCCCGACAGGGAGCAAGAGACCCAGTACTTC
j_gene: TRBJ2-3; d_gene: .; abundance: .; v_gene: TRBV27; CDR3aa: CASSLSRQTDTQYF; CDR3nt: TGTGCCAGCAGTTTATCCAGGCAGACAGATACGCAGTATTTT
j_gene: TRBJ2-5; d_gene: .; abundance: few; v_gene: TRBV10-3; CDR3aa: CAISDPRDTQETQYF; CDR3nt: TGTGCCATCAGTGACCCCCGGGACACACAAGAGACCCAGTACTTC
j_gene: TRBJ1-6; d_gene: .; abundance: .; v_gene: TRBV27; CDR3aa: CASSLYPGVGSPLHF; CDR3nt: TGTGCCAGCAGTTTATACCCAGGGGTCGGGTCACCCCTCCACTTT
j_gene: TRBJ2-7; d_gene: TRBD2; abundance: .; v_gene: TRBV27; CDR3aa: CASSLSAPRVAGNEQYF; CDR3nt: TGTGCCAGCAGTTTATCGGCCCCGAGGGTAGCGGGGAACGAGCAGTACTTC
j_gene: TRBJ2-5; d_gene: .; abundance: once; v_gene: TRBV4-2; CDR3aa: CASSQDPLQETQYF; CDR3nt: TGTGCCAGCAGCCAAGATCCACTCCAAGAGACCCAGTACTTC
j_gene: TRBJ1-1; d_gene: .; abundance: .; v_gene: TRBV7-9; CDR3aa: CASSFKTLLNTEAFF; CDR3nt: TGTGCCAGCAGCTTCAAGACATTATTGAACACTGAAGCTTTCTTT
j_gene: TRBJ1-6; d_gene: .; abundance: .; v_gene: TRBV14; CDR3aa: CASSQDRGTNSPLHF; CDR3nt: TGTGCCAGCAGCCAAGATCGGGGAACGAATTCACCCCTCCACTTT
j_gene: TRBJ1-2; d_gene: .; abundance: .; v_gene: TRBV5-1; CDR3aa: CASSMRANYGYTF; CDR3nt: TGCGCCAGCAGCATGAGGGCTAACTATGGCTACACCTTC
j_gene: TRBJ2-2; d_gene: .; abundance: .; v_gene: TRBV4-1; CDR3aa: CASRQQENTGELFF; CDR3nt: TGCGCCAGCAGGCAACAGGAAAACACCGGGGAGCTGTTTTTT
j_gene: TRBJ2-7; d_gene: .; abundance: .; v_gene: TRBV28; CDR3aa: CASSIGTSYEQYF; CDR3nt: TGTGCCAGCAGCATCGGGACTTCCTACGAGCAGTACTTC
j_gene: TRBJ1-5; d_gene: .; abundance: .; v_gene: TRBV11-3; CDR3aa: CASSLGRNQPQHF; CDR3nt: TGTGCCAGCAGCTTAGGGAGGAATCAGCCCCAGCATTTT
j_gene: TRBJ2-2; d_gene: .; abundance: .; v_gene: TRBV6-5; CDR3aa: CATYIPRVGLFF; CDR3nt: TGTGCCACCTATATTCCCCGTGTCGGTCTGTTTTTT
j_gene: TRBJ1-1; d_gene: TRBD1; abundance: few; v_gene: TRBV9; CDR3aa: CASSVDEGARAFF; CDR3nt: TGTGCCAGCAGCGTAGACGAGGGGGCTCGAGCTTTCTTT
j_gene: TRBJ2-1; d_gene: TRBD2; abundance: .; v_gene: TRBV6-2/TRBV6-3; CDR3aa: CASSYGGSFNNEQFF; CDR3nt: TGTGCCAGCAGTTACGGCGGGAGCTTCAACAATGAGCAGTTCTTC
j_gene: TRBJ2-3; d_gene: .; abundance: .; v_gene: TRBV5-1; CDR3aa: CASSLVARSGTDTQYF; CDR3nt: TGCGCCAGCAGCTTGGTCGCTAGGTCGGGCACAGATACGCAGTATTTT
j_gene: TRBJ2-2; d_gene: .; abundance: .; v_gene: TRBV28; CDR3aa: CASSWETRAPKTKTGELFF; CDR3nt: TGTGCCAGCAGTTGGGAGACAAGGGCCCCAAAAACCAAAACCGGGGAGCTGTTTTTT
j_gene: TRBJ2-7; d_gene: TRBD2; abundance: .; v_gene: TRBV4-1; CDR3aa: CASSQVATSGGREQYF; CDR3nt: TGCGCCAGCAGCCAAGTGGCCACTAGCGGGGGGCGTGAGCAGTACTTC
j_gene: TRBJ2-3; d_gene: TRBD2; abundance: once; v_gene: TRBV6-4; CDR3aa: CASSDGGGGQTDTQYF; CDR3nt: TGTGCCAGCAGTGACGGCGGGGGTGGCCAAACAGATACGCAGTATTTT
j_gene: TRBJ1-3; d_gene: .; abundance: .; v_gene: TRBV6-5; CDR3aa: CASLRSAGVGNTIYF; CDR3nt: TGTGCCAGCCTACGGTCGGCGGGGGTTGGAAACACCATATATTTT
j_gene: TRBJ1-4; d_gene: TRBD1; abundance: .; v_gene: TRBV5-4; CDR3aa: CASSDLDRGDEKLFF; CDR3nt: TGTGCCAGCAGCGATCTGGACAGGGGGGACGAAAAACTGTTTTTT
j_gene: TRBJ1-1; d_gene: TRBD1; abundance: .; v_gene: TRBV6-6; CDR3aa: CASSPWTGMNTEAFF; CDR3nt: TGTGCCAGCAGTCCTTGGACAGGGATGAACACTGAAGCTTTCTTT
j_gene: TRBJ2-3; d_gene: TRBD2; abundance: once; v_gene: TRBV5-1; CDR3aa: CASSWGLAGGTDTQYF; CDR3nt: TGCGCCAGCAGCTGGGGGCTAGCGGGGGGCACAGATACGCAGTATTTT
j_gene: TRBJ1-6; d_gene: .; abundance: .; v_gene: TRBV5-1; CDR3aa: CASSLETAMAPLHF; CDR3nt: TGCGCCAGCAGCTTGGAAACCGCGATGGCACCCCTCCACTTT
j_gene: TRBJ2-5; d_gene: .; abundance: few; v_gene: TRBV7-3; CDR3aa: CASSGGGRETQYF; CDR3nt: TGTGCCAGCAGCGGAGGAGGGCGGGAGACCCAGTACTTC
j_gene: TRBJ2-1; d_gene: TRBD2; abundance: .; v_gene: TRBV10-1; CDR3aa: CASSVAGDRNEQFF; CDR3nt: TGCGCCAGCAGTGTAGCGGGGGATAGGAATGAGCAGTTCTTC
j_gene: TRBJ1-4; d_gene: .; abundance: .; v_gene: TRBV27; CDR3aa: CASSLYGREKLFF; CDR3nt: TGTGCCAGCAGCTTATATGGGCGTGAAAAACTGTTTTTT
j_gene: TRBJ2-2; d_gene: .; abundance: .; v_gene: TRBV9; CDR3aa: CASSVAPGAGTGELFF; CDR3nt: TGTGCCAGCAGCGTAGCCCCGGGAGCGGGCACCGGGGAGCTGTTTTTT
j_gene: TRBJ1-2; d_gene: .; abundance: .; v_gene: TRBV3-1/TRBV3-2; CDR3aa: CASSQGPRGDYGYTF; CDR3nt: TGTGCCAGCAGCCAAGGACCCCGGGGGGACTATGGCTACACCTTC
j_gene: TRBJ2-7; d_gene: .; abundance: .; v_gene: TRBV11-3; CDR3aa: CASSSRRGVREQYF; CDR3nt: TGTGCCAGCAGCTCTCGTCGGGGAGTGCGCGAGCAGTACTTC
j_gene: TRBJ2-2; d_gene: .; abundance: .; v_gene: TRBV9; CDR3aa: CASSVAPQNTGELFF; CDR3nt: TGTGCCAGCAGCGTAGCCCCCCAAAACACCGGGGAGCTGTTTTTT
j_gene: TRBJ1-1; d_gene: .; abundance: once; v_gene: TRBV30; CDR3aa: CAWSVAWGGTEAFF; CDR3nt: TGTGCCTGGAGTGTTGCCTGGGGGGGCACTGAAGCTTTCTTT
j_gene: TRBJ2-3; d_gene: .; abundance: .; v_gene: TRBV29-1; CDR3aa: CSVGRALGGTQYF; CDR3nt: TGCAGCGTTGGCCGGGCCCTGGGGGGTACGCAGTATTTT
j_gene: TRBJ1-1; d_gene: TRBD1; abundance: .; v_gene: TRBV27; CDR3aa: CASGDSMNTEAFF; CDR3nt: TGTGCCAGTGGGGACAGTATGAACACTGAAGCTTTCTTT
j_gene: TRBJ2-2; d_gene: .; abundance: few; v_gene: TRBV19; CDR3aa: CASRRDTGELFF; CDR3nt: TGTGCCAGTAGGCGGGACACCGGGGAGCTGTTTTTT
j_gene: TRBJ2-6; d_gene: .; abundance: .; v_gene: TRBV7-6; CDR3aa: CASSLGRDGASSGANVLTF; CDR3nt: TGTGCCAGCAGCTTAGGACGGGATGGTGCCTCCTCTGGGGCCAACGTCCTGACTTTC
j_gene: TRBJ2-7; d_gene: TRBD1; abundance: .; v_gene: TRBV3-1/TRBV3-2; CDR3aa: CASSQAGTGTYEQYF; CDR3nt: TGTGCCAGCAGCCAAGCCGGGACAGGGACCTACGAGCAGTACTTC